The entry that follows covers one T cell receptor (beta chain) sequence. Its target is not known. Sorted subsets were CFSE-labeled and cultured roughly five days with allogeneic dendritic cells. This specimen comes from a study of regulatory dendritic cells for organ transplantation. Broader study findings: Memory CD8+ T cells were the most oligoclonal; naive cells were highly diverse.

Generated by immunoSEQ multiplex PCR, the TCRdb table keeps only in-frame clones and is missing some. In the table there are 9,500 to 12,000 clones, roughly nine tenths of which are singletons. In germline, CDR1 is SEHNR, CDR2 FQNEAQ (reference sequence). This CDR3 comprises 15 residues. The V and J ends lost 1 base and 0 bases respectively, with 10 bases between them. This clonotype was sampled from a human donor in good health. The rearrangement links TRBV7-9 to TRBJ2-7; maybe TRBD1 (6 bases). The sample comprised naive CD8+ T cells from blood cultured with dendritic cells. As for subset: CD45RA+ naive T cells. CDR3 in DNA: TGTGCCAGCAGCTTAGTTGTGACAGGCTCCTACGAGCAGTACTTC. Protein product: CASSLVVTGSYEQYF. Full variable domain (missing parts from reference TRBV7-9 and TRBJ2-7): DTGVSQNPRHKITKRGQNVTFRCDPISEHNRLYWYRQTLGQGPEFLTYFQNEAQLEKSRLLSDRFSAERPKGSFSTLEIQRTEQGDSAMYLCASSLVVTGSYEQYFGPGTRLTVT.